Listed below are T cell receptor beta chains from one sample, sequenced in a study of cytomegalovirus exposure and HLA in healthy donors. The method was immunoSEQ multiplex PCR; TCRdb's version includes in-frame clones alone and lacks a portion of them. The table shows about 200,000 clones, with 75% to 85% occurring only once. Source material: PBMCs. These receptors were obtained from a girl between 5 and 17 years old in good health and CMV-seropositive. CDR3s include the opening cysteine and the closing phenylalanine or tryptophan. Fields, in order: CDR3 protein, CDR3 DNA, V gene, clone size, J gene, D gene. The D gene is left open where the match is weak. Clone size is shown for a subset of rows, as once, few, many or a class of expanded clone.

CDR3: CASSEQGHTEAFF; DNA: TGTGCCAGCTCGGAACAGGGCCACACTGAAGCTTTCTTT; V: TRBV6-4; size: NA; J: TRBJ1-1; D: NA
CDR3: CASTTEGSPLHF; DNA: TGCGCCAGTACCACGGAGGGTTCACCCCTCCACTTT; V: TRBV5-1; size: NA; J: TRBJ1-6; D: NA
CDR3: CASSLQGPYNEQFF; DNA: TGTGCCAGCAGCTTGCAGGGTCCCTACAATGAGCAGTTCTTC; V: TRBV5-4; size: NA; J: TRBJ2-1; D: NA
CDR3: CASSLDVASGGNQETQYF; DNA: TGTGCCAGCAGCTTGGACGTTGCCAGCGGGGGGAACCAAGAGACCCAGTACTTC; V: TRBV5-6; size: NA; J: TRBJ2-5; D: TRBD2
CDR3: CASSLTGGGTGELFF; DNA: TGTGCCAGTAGCCTCACAGGGGGCGGAACCGGGGAGCTGTTTTTT; V: TRBV19; size: NA; J: TRBJ2-2; D: TRBD1
CDR3: CASSVLSVGYEQYF; DNA: TGTGCCAGCAGCGTACTTTCCGTCGGCTACGAGCAGTACTTC; V: TRBV9; size: NA; J: TRBJ2-7; D: NA
CDR3: CAREDRESRETQYF; DNA: TGTGCCAGGGAGGACAGGGAGAGTAGAGAGACCCAGTACTTC; V: TRBV11-3; size: NA; J: TRBJ2-5; D: TRBD1
CDR3: CASSELAGYTGELFF; DNA: TGTGCCAGCAGTGAATTGGCAGGATACACCGGGGAGCTGTTTTTT; V: TRBV2; size: NA; J: TRBJ2-2; D: NA
CDR3: CASSIGQGSYEQYF; DNA: TGTGCCAGTAGTATCGGGCAGGGTTCCTACGAGCAGTACTTC; V: TRBV19; size: NA; J: TRBJ2-7; D: NA
CDR3: CASSKAPAGLGYEQYF; DNA: TGTGCCAGCAGCAAAGCCCCGGCAGGACTTGGGTACGAGCAGTACTTC; V: TRBV6-9; size: NA; J: TRBJ2-7; D: NA
CDR3: CASSPRAGSSYEQYF; DNA: TGTGCCAGCAGCCCCCGGGCGGGGAGCTCCTACGAGCAGTACTTC; V: TRBV9; size: NA; J: TRBJ2-7; D: NA
CDR3: CASSQGQPTEAFF; DNA: TGTGCCAGCAGCCAAGGACAGCCCACTGAAGCTTTCTTT; V: TRBV4-2; size: NA; J: TRBJ1-1; D: NA
CDR3: CAWSRDRVPANEKLFF; DNA: TGTGCCTGGAGCCGGGACAGGGTGCCGGCTAATGAAAAACTGTTTTTT; V: TRBV30; size: NA; J: TRBJ1-4; D: TRBD1
CDR3: CASSLVMGGYGYTF; DNA: TGTGCCAGCAGCTTGGTAATGGGAGGCTATGGCTACACCTTC; V: TRBV5-6; size: once; J: TRBJ1-2; D: NA
CDR3: CASSLEGVAGYSEQYF; DNA: TGTGCCAGCAGCTTAGAGGGGGTAGCGGGGTATTCCGAGCAGTACTTC; V: TRBV7-6; size: NA; J: TRBJ2-7; D: TRBD2
CDR3: CASSEEQLQDQPQHF; DNA: TGTGCCAGCAGTGAAGAGCAACTCCAGGATCAGCCCCAGCATTTT; V: TRBV6-1; size: NA; J: TRBJ1-5; D: NA